A selection of T cell receptor beta chains follows, all from one sample in a study of blood T cells in healthy people across ages. TCRdb ran MiXCR on the 5' RACE reads and lists one entry per CDR3 protein. The sample has around 1.1 million distinct CDR3 sequences, around two fifths seen once; the top ten hold around 13%. The sequenced material came from blood. These receptors originate from a young man in good health. The CDR3 runs from the conserved cysteine through the conserved F or W. The D gene is left open where the match is weak. Clone size appears in some rows only: once, few, many, or a class for an expanded clone.

TGCGCCAGCAGCTTGGACGGAGACACAGATACGCAGTATTTT CASSLDGDTDTQYF . TRBJ2-3 . TRBV5-1
TGTGCCAGCAGTGCTACAGGGTTTGACTACAATGAGCAGTTCTTC CASSATGFDYNEQFF . TRBJ2-1 . TRBV6-4
TGCGCCAGCAGCCAAGGCCCAGGGTTCGACTATGGCTACACCTTC CASSQGPGFDYGYTF . TRBJ1-2 . TRBV4-3
TGCGCCAGCAGCCATGACCGGGGCAGACCTAACGAGAGCACAGATACGCAGTATTTT CASSHDRGRPNESTDTQYF . TRBJ2-3 . TRBV4-1
TGTGCCAGCAGCTCCACCGGACCTTTTGGCTACACCTTC CASSSTGPFGYTF . TRBJ1-2 few TRBV5-6
TGTGCCAGCAGTTTGATGGGCAGGGGTCAGCCCCAGCATTTT CASSLMGRGQPQHF . TRBJ1-5 many TRBV12-3/TRBV12-4
TGTGCCAGCAGTTACCCTCTCCCGGGACAGGGTGAGGAGACCCAGTACTTC CASSYPLPGQGEETQYF TRBD1 TRBJ2-5 . TRBV6-2/TRBV6-3
TGCAGCGTTTCGACAGATAACTATGGCTACACCTTC CSVSTDNYGYTF . TRBJ1-2 . TRBV29-1
TGTGCCAGGCCGGAGGGGGGTACAGATACGCAGTATTTT CARPEGGTDTQYF . TRBJ2-3 . TRBV7-2
TGTGCCAGCAGCTTAATGCTCGGGGGGGACAGGAAATACAATGAGCAGTTCTTC CASSLMLGGDRKYNEQFF . TRBJ2-1 . TRBV7-3
TGTGCCAGCACGGGACAGGGGCTTCAAAAACTGTTTTTT CASTGQGLQKLFF TRBD1 TRBJ1-4 . TRBV25-1